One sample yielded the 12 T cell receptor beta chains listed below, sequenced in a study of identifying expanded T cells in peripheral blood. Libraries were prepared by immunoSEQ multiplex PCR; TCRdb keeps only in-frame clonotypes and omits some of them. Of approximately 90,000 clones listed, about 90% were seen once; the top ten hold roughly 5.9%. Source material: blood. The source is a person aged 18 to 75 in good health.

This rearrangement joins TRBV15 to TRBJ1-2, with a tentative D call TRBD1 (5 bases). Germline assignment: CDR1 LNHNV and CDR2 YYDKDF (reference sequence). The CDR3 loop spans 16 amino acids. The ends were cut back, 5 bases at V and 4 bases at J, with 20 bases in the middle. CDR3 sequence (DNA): TGTGCCACCAGCCTTCGTCGACAGAACCCGGTCTATGGCTACACCTTC. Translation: CATSLRRQNPVYGYTF.

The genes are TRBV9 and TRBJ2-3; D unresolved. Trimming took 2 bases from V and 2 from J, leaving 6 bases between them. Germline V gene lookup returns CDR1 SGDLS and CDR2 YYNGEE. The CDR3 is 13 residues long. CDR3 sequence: CASSVVLTDTQYF. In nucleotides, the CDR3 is TGTGCCAGCAGCGTCGTTCTCACAGATACGCAGTATTTT.

The CDR3: CASSQLLNSPLHF. As DNA, the CDR3 is TGTGCCAGCAGCCAGTTGTTGAATTCACCCCTCCACTTT. The chain has TRBV14 and TRBJ1-6; D call uncertain. The CDR3 is 13 residues long. The V gene's germline CDR1 is SGHDN and CDR2 FVKESK. V dropped 3 bases and J dropped 7 bases, with 7 bases sitting between them.

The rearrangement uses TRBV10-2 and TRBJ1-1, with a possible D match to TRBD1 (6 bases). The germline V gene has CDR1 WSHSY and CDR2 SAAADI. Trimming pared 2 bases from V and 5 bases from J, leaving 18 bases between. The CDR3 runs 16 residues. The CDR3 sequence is CASSEGWGGRRTEAFF. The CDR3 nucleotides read TGCGCCAGCAGTGAGGGCTGGGGGGGCCGGAGGACTGAAGCTTTCTTT.

The CDR3 sequence: CASSIGTATAEAFF. The CDR3, as DNA: TGTGCCAGTAGTATCGGTACGGCAACCGCTGAAGCTTTCTTT. V gene TRBV19 combines with J gene TRBJ1-1; D ambiguous. Trimming removed 3 bases from V and 6 bases from J, with 14 bases in between. CDR3 size: 14 residues. CDR1 and CDR2 from the germline V gene are LNHDA and SQIVND (reference sequence).

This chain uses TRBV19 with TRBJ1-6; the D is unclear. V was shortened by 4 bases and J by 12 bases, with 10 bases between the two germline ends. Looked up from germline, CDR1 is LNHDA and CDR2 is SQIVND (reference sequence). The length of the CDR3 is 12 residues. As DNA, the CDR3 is TGTGCCAGTAGTAATGGACTCCGACCCCTCCACTTT. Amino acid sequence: CASSNGLRPLHF.

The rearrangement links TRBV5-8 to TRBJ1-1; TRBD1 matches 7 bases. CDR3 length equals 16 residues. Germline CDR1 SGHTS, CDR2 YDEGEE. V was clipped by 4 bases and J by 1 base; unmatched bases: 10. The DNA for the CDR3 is TGTGCCAGCAGCATAAGACAGGGAGTAGGGAACACTGAAGCTTTCTTT. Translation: CASSIRQGVGNTEAFF.

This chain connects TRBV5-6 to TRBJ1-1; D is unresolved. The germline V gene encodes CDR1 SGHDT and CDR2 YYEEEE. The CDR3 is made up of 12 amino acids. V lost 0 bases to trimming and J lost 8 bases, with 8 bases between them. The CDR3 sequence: CASSLGGDEAFF. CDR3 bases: TGTGCCAGCAGCTTGGGCGGCGACGAAGCTTTCTTT.

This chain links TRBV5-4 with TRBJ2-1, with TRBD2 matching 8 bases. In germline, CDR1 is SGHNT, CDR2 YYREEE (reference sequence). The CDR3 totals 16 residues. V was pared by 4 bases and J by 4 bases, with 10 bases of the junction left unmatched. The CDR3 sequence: CASSAGGHLGYNEQFF. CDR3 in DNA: TGTGCCAGCAGCGCGGGAGGACACCTGGGGTACAATGAGCAGTTCTTC.

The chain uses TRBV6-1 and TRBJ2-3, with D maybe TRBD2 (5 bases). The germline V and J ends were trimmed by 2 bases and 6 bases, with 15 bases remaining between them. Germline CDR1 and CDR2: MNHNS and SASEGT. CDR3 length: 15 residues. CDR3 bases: TGTGCCAGCAGTGAATATCGGGGATCGGGGGATACGCAGTATTTT. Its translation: CASSEYRGSGDTQYF.

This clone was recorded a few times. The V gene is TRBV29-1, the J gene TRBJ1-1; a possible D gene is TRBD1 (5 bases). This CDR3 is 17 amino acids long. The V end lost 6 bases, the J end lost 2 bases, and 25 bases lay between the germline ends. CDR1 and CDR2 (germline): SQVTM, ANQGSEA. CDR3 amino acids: CSVKRSGAGRGNTEAFF. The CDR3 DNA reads TGCAGCGTGAAACGAAGTGGGGCAGGGAGGGGTAACACTGAAGCTTTCTTT.

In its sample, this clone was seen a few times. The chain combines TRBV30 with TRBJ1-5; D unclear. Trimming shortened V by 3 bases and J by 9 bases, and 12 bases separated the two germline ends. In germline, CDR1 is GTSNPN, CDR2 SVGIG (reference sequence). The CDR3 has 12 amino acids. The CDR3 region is CAWSRSTGPQHF. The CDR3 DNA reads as TGTGCCTGGAGCAGATCAACCGGGCCCCAGCATTTT.